Below, 25 T cell receptor beta chains from the same sample are listed, as sequenced in a study of cytomegalovirus exposure and HLA in healthy donors. PCR primers comprised 60 Vbeta and 13 Jbeta primers. Produced via immunoSEQ multiplex PCR; TCRdb's table is partial and in-frame only. The sample has tens of thousands of clones. The sample taken for sequencing was PBMCs. The receptors come from a woman in her forties or fifties in good health and CMV-seropositive.

For this clone: Other DNA variants within this sample encode the same CDR3. The rearrangement joins TRBV18 to TRBJ1-5; no clear D gene. The CDR3 length is 15 residues. V was shortened by 4 bases and J by 2 bases, with 12 bases between the two germline ends. Germline CDR1 reads KGHSH; CDR2 reads LQKENI. For the CDR3, the DNA is TGTGCCAGCTCACAGCGTATAGCTGGCAATCAGCCCCAGCATTTT. Translated, it gives CASSQRIAGNQPQHF.

The J gene is TRBJ2-1, the V gene TRBV2; 12 nucleotides align to TRBD2. Trimming took 6 bases from V and 5 from J; bases not matched to a gene: 5. The CDR3 spans 15 residues. Per germline, CDR1 SNHLY and CDR2 FYNNEI. The CDR3 loop is CASSTSGRLNNEQFF. CDR3 sequence (DNA): TGTGCCAGCAGCACTAGCGGGAGGCTAAACAATGAGCAGTTCTTC.

The chain recombines TRBV5-1 with TRBJ1-2, with 10 bases lining up with TRBD1. The CDR3 spans 17 residues. The germline V gene has CDR1 SGHRS and CDR2 YFSETQ. Losses at the gene ends were 5 bases for V and 4 bases for J; bases not matched to a gene: 14. The CDR3 loop reads CASSPTTGGSSSYGYTF. In nucleotides, the CDR3 is TGCGCCAGCAGTCCTACGACAGGGGGCTCCTCATCCTATGGCTACACCTTC.

V and J are TRBV2 and TRBJ2-3, with D tentatively TRBD1 (6 bases). The CDR3 runs to 14 residues. The germline V gene encodes CDR1 SNHLY and CDR2 FYNNEI. Trimming took off 7 bases at V and 2 bases at J, with 13 bases between the two ends. Here the CDR3 DNA reads TGTGCCAGCAAAGTCAGGGACAACACAGATACGCAGTATTTT. It encodes CASKVRDNTDTQYF.

The chain recombines TRBV30 with TRBJ2-7, with D maybe TRBD2 (5 bases). CDR1 is GTSNPN, CDR2 SVGIG, per germline (reference sequence). CDR3 length equals 13 residues. Trimming removed 5 bases at V and 2 bases at J, with 13 bases between. CDR3 bases: TGTGCCTGGTCTATTAGCGTTGCCTACGAGCAGTACTTC. Its protein product is CAWSISVAYEQYF.

The chain employs TRBV18 and TRBJ2-5; D unclear. CDR1 and CDR2 (germline): KGHSH, LQKENI. The V gene lost 3 bases and the J gene lost 1 base, with 6 bases spanning the gap. CDR3 length equals 13 residues. CDR3 region: CASSPRIQETQYF. Written as DNA, the CDR3 is TGTGCCAGCTCACCTAGAATCCAAGAGACCCAGTACTTC. The variable domain in full, with the rest retrieved from reference TRBV18 and TRBJ2-5, is NAGVMQNPRHLVRRRGQEARLRCSPMKGHSHVYWYRQLPEEGLKFMVYLQKENIIDESGMPKERFSAEFPKEGPSILRIQQVVRGDSAAYFCASSPRIQETQYFGPGTRLLVL.

The gene calls are TRBV11-2 and TRBJ1-6, with D perhaps matching TRBD1 (6 bases). The CDR3 contains 17 residues. Germline V gives CDR1 SGHAT, CDR2 FQNNGV. The V end lost 2 bases, the J end lost 3 bases, and 14 bases lay between the germline ends. CDR3: CASSLYWGQHYNSPLHF. In DNA form, the CDR3 reads TGTGCCAGCAGCTTATATTGGGGGCAGCACTATAATTCACCCCTCCACTTT. Combining the CDR3 with reference TRBV11-2 and TRBJ1-6 gives the whole variable domain EAGVAQSPRYKIIEKRQSVAFWCNPISGHATLYWYQQILGQGPKLLIQFQNNGVVDDSQLPKDRFSAERLKGVDSTLKIQPAKLEDSAVYLCASSLYWGQHYNSPLHFGNGTRLTVT.

The V call is TRBV6-6, the J call TRBJ2-5; TRBD2 might be the D (7 bases). This CDR3 spans 15 amino acids. Trimming shortened V by 5 bases and J by 2 bases, and 15 bases separated the two germline ends. Germline loops: CDR1 MNHNY, CDR2 SVGAGI (reference sequence). As DNA, the CDR3 is TGTGCCAGCAGTACCGGGGGGCCGCATCAAGAGACCCAGTACTTC. This codes for CASSTGGPHQETQYF.

This sequence joins TRBV6-1 and TRBJ2-7; the match to TRBD2 covers 7 bases. J gave up 2 bases and V 1 base, and 5 bases lay outside the gene matches. Germline loops: CDR1 MNHNS, CDR2 SASEGT. This CDR3 spans 15 amino acids. Here the CDR3 reads CASSEGLARTYEQYF. Written as DNA, the CDR3 is TGTGCCAGCAGTGAAGGACTAGCCCGCACCTACGAGCAGTACTTC.

The chain combines TRBV5-6 with TRBJ2-2; 11 bases agree with TRBD2. Germline CDR1 SGHDT, CDR2 YYEEEE. The CDR3 sequence is 16 residues long. The ends lost 3 bases at V and 2 bases at J; junction bases unmatched: 3. This CDR3 reads CASSSTSGNNTGELFF. The CDR3 nucleotides are TGTGCCAGCAGCTCGACTAGCGGGAACAACACCGGGGAGCTGTTTTTT.

This chain joins TRBV30 and TRBJ1-1; TRBD1 might be the D (5 bases). This CDR3 is built from 12 residues. Germline values: CDR1 GTSNPN, CDR2 SVGIG (reference sequence). The ends were cut back, 5 bases at V and 5 bases at J, with 12 bases in the middle. The CDR3: CAWLSGGTEAFF. The CDR3 nucleotides read TGTGCCTGGCTCTCCGGGGGGACTGAAGCTTTCTTT.

This chain uses TRBV6-6 with TRBJ2-7; 8 positions match TRBD1. The CDR3 is 13 amino acids. Germline CDR1 and CDR2: MNHNY and SVGAGI (reference sequence). Trimming took 2 bases from V and 5 from J; bases not matched to a gene: 2. CDR3 region: CASSYPRGHEQYF. The CDR3 region has the DNA TGTGCCAGCAGTTACCCCAGGGGGCACGAGCAGTACTTC.

The V and J genes are TRBV28 and TRBJ1-1; 9 positions match TRBD1. J gave up 10 bases and V 1 base, and 4 bases lay outside the gene matches. This CDR3 spans 13 amino acids. The germline V gene encodes CDR1 MDHEN and CDR2 SYDVKM. The CDR3 spells CASSLYRTGAAFF. CDR3 sequence (DNA): TGTGCCAGCAGTTTATATAGGACAGGGGCAGCTTTCTTT.

The rearrangement links TRBV5-1 to TRBJ1-4; tentatively, D is TRBD1 (6 bases). CDR1 SGHRS and CDR2 YFSETQ come from the germline V gene. Deletions cut 3 bases from V and 7 bases from J, with 13 bases between. This CDR3 has 14 amino acids. As DNA, the CDR3 is TGCGCCAGCAGCTCAGGGGATAAGGGTGAAAAACTGTTTTTT. Protein product: CASSSGDKGEKLFF.

CDR3 nucleotides: TGTGCCAGCAGCATAACAGGGCTAGATTCACCCCTCCACTTT. It specifies CASSITGLDSPLHF. V gene TRBV7-9 combines with J gene TRBJ1-6, with a weak D call TRBD1 (6 bases). V lost 5 bases to trimming and J lost 8 bases, with 13 bases between them. This CDR3 contains 14 residues. CDR1 SEHNR and CDR2 FQNEAQ come from the germline V gene (reference sequence).

The chain is built from TRBV30 and TRBJ2-1; D is unresolved. The germline CDR1 and CDR2 sequences are GTSNPN and SVGIG (reference sequence). Trimming took off 1 base at V and 6 bases at J, with 4 bases between the two ends. This CDR3 contains 11 residues. CDR3 protein: CAWSGGNEQFF. For the CDR3, the DNA is TGTGCCTGGAGTGGAGGCAATGAGCAGTTCTTC.

V usage is TRBV2 and J usage is TRBJ1-4; TRBD1 aligns across 9 bases. This CDR3 comprises 15 residues. CDR1 is SNHLY, CDR2 FYNNEI, per germline. V dropped 6 bases and J dropped 8; count of bases not matched to a gene: 10. The CDR3 coding sequence is TGTGCCAGCAGCGCCGGACAGGGGAGGGGAGAAAAACTGTTTTTT. It codes for CASSAGQGRGEKLFF.

V gene TRBV5-1 combines with J gene TRBJ1-3; D remains ambiguous. Germline V gene data show CDR1 as SGHRS and CDR2 as YFSETQ. The CDR3 loop spans 16 amino acids. The V and J ends lost 0 bases and 3 bases respectively, with 13 bases between them. CDR3 sequence: CASSLVMARFGNTIYF. DNA of the CDR3: TGCGCCAGCAGCTTGGTGATGGCGAGGTTTGGAAACACCATATATTTT.

The chain has TRBV11-1 and TRBJ2-3; 7 nucleotides match TRBD2. Germline loops: CDR1 SGHAT, CDR2 FQDESV (reference sequence). V dropped 7 bases and J dropped 3; count of bases not matched to a gene: 7. CDR3 length equals 14 residues. DNA of the CDR3: TGTGCCAGCAACCCCGGGGGGTCAACAGATACGCAGTATTTT. This sequence encodes CASNPGGSTDTQYF.

The chain uses TRBV27 and TRBJ1-1, with 9 bases lining up with TRBD1. CDR1 MNHEY and CDR2 SMNVEV come from the germline V gene (reference sequence). This CDR3 has 14 amino acids. With V trimmed by 5 bases and J by 3 bases, 4 bases remained unmatched. The CDR3 reads CASSPGQGYTEAFF. In DNA, the CDR3 is TGTGCCAGCAGTCCAGGACAGGGGTACACTGAAGCTTTCTTT.

The chain is built from TRBV25-1 and TRBJ1-4, with D tentatively TRBD1 (6 bases). The V gene lost 1 base and the J gene lost 4 bases, with 13 bases spanning the gap. There are 16 residues in the CDR3. CDR1 and CDR2 (germline): MGHDK, SYGVNS. The CDR3 loop reads CASSEWVTGNNEKLFF. DNA of the CDR3: TGTGCCAGCAGTGAATGGGTGACAGGAAATAATGAAAAACTGTTTTTT.

The chain recombines TRBV18 with TRBJ1-5; D is unresolved. The V and J ends lost 3 bases and 4 bases respectively, with 10 bases between them. Germline V CDR1 and CDR2: KGHSH, LQKENI. The CDR3 contains 14 residues. The CDR3 DNA follows: TGTGCCAGCTCACCTCAAGGAGGGAATCAGCCCCAGCATTTT. Residues: CASSPQGGNQPQHF.

The chain carries TRBV4-2 and TRBJ2-1, with 8 bases identical to TRBD2. Germline V gene lookup returns CDR1 LGHNA and CDR2 YNFKEQ. Losses at the gene ends were 0 bases for V and 12 bases for J; bases not matched to a gene: 16. CDR3 length: 17 amino acids. In DNA, the CDR3 is TGTGCCAGCAGCCAAGAGGGTTTAGGGACTAGTCGTCGGTGGCAGTTCTTC. Translation gives CASSQEGLGTSRRWQFF.

This sequence joins TRBV6-5 and TRBJ2-5; TRBD2 aligns across 7 bases. CDR3 length: 14 amino acids. The junction had 7 bases not matched to a gene; V was cut back by 5 bases and J by 4 bases. Germline V CDR1 and CDR2: MNHEY, SVGAGI. The DNA for the CDR3 is TGTGCCAGCAGTCGCCGCGGGGGTGCAGAGACCCAGTACTTC. Amino acids: CASSRRGGAETQYF.

The genes are TRBV6-5 and TRBJ1-2, with 7 bases aligning to TRBD1. Per germline, CDR1 MNHEY and CDR2 SVGAGI. The CDR3 sequence is 13 residues long. J was trimmed by 5 bases and V by 4 bases; bases with no gene match: 4. The CDR3 loop is CASSSDRTYGYTF. CDR3 DNA sequence: TGTGCCAGCAGTTCGGACAGGACGTATGGCTACACCTTC.